One and the same sample provided the 24 T cell receptor beta chains below, sequenced in a study of long-term antiretroviral therapy in people with HIV. The run of the v3.0 immunoSEQ assay was at survey level. The assay was immunoSEQ multiplex PCR, and TCRdb's table has in-frame clones only and misses some. This sample yields 20,000 to 25,000 clones, of which around 82% are seen a single time; roughly 4.6% belongs to the top ten. This sample comprised unsorted PBMCs, obtained 3 years after starting antiretroviral therapy. The receptors stem from a young man with HIV.

The chain combines TRBV18 with TRBJ2-5, with D hard to call. Germline V gene sequence: CDR1 KGHSH, CDR2 LQKENI. V dropped 3 bases and J dropped 5 bases, with 16 bases sitting between them. There are 15 residues in the CDR3. The CDR3 loop reads CASSPRFPDPETQYF. The CDR3 DNA reads TGTGCCAGCTCACCCCGCTTTCCCGACCCCGAGACCCAGTACTTC. Complete variable domain (other parts from reference TRBV18 and TRBJ2-5): NAGVMQNPRHLVRRRGQEARLRCSPMKGHSHVYWYRQLPEEGLKFMVYLQKENIIDESGMPKERFSAEFPKEGPSILRIQQVVRGDSAAYFCASSPRFPDPETQYFGPGTRLLVL.

J is TRBJ2-1 and V is TRBV7-8; D might be TRBD2 (7 bases). The germline gives CDR1 SGHVS, CDR2 FQNEAQ. V was clipped by 4 bases and J by 5 bases, with 18 bases between them. This CDR3 contains 16 residues. The CDR3 DNA follows: TGTGCCAGCAGCTCCATAGGCGCGGGGGCCCACAATGAGCAGTTCTTC. Amino acids: CASSSIGAGAHNEQFF.

This chain links TRBV10-2 with TRBJ2-3, with 10 bases lining up with TRBD2. CDR3 length: 16 residues. V was pared by 4 bases and J by 2 bases, with 6 bases of the junction left unmatched. The germline CDR1 and CDR2 sequences are WSHSY and SAAADI. The CDR3 nucleotides read TGCGCCAGCAGTGCAGGACTAGCGGATAACACAGATACGCAGTATTTT. It is translated as CASSAGLADNTDTQYF.

The genes are TRBV28 and TRBJ2-5, with 7 bases lining up with TRBD2. V shed 3 bases, J shed 0 bases, and the junction held 7 bases outside the gene matches. The CDR3 is 16 residues long. Germline V CDR1 and CDR2: MDHEN, SYDVKM. CDR3 residues: CASSLGGAGNQETQYF. The CDR3 DNA sequence: TGTGCCAGCAGTTTGGGAGGGGCGGGTAACCAAGAGACCCAGTACTTC.

The chain uses TRBV6-5 and TRBJ2-5; D gene uncertain. The CDR3 runs to 11 residues. Trimming removed 4 bases at V and 5 bases at J, with 5 bases between. Germline V lookup: CDR1 MNHEY, CDR2 SVGAGI. The DNA of the CDR3 is TGTGCCAGCAGTTCCAGGGAGACCCAGTACTTC. Translation gives CASSSRETQYF.

The gene calls are TRBV27 and TRBJ1-1; D is perhaps TRBD1 (6 bases). The CDR3 is 15 amino acids. Germline V gene sequence: CDR1 MNHEY, CDR2 SMNVEV (reference sequence). V dropped 2 bases and J dropped 1 base, with 11 bases sitting between them. CDR3: CASSLAGGQNTEAFF. The CDR3 nucleotides are TGTGCCAGCAGTTTAGCTGGGGGGCAGAACACTGAAGCTTTCTTT.

The genes are TRBV25-1 and TRBJ1-1; TRBD1 aligns across 7 bases. V shed 4 bases, J shed 6 bases, and the junction held 8 bases outside the gene matches. Germline CDR1 and CDR2: MGHDK and SYGVNS. This CDR3 is built from 14 residues. CDR3 protein: CASSVAGGMPEAFF. The CDR3 DNA reads as TGTGCCAGCAGTGTCGCAGGGGGAATGCCTGAAGCTTTCTTT.

The rearrangement links TRBV5-6 to TRBJ1-2; the D is unclear. The CDR3 has 15 residues. V was clipped by 7 bases and J by 7 bases, with 23 bases between them. In germline, CDR1 is SGHDT, CDR2 YYEEEE. Here the CDR3 DNA reads TGTGCCAGCGCGCATGGGCGGCCCCGTGCTAGTGGCTACACCTTC. It specifies CASAHGRPRASGYTF.

This clone was detected a few times. The chain uses TRBV2 and TRBJ1-4; D remains ambiguous. Trimming shortened V by 7 bases and J by 0 bases, and 12 bases separated the two germline ends. The CDR3 length is 15 residues. CDR1 is SNHLY, CDR2 FYNNEI, per germline. CDR3 sequence (DNA): TGTGCCAGCACAAGGGAGAGAACAACTAATGAAAAACTGTTTTTT. Its translation: CASTRERTTNEKLFF.

The J gene is TRBJ1-2, the V gene TRBV11-2, with TRBD1 as a possible D gene (5 bases). Trimming shortened V by 10 bases and J by 2 bases, and 14 bases separated the two germline ends. The germline V gene encodes CDR1 SGHAT and CDR2 FQNNGV. This CDR3 is built from 13 residues. The CDR3 nucleotides are TGTGCCACCCTCTCGGAGGGGAACTATGGCTACACCTTC. Residues: CATLSEGNYGYTF.

The chain has TRBV19 and TRBJ1-5; D unclear. V gave up 2 bases and J gave up 2 bases, with 4 bases separating them. The CDR3 has 13 residues. Germline V gene data show CDR1 as LNHDA and CDR2 as SQIVND (reference sequence). CDR3 in DNA: TGTGCCAGTAGTATATATGGCAATCAGCCCCAGCATTTT. It is translated as CASSIYGNQPQHF.

The genes are TRBV2 and TRBJ2-5, with 8 bases that match TRBD1. V lost 7 bases, J lost 5 bases, and 6 bases stayed unmatched. Germline CDR1 and CDR2: SNHLY and FYNNEI. The CDR3 runs 13 residues. The CDR3 DNA sequence: TGTGCCAGCACCTCAGGGGGCTGGGAGACCCAGTACTTC. This translates into CASTSGGWETQYF.

The V call is TRBV7-2, the J call TRBJ2-2, with TRBD1 as a possible D gene (6 bases). The CDR3 is made up of 16 amino acids. Germline CDR1 and CDR2: SGHTA and FQGNSA. V lost 1 base and J 6 bases, leaving 15 bases between the germline ends. DNA of the CDR3: TGTGCCAGCAGCTTAGACAGGGCTGAGGTGGCCGGGGAGCTGTTTTTT. Protein sequence: CASSLDRAEVAGELFF. Full variable domain (rest looked up from reference TRBV7-2 and TRBJ2-2): GAGVSQSPSNKVTEKGKDVELRCDPISGHTALYWYRQSLGQGLEFLIYFQGNSAPDKSGLPSDRFSAERTGGSVSTLTIQRTQQEDSAVYLCASSLDRAEVAGELFFGEGSRLTVL.

V and J are TRBV5-1 and TRBJ2-3; perhaps TRBD2 as D (5 bases). The CDR3 spans 14 residues. Trimming removed 4 bases at V and 6 bases at J, with 15 bases between. From germline, CDR1 is SGHRS and CDR2 YFSETQ. The CDR3 bases are TGCGCCAGCAGCCCCCGGACTCGGTGGGATACGCAGTATTTT. This codes for CASSPRTRWDTQYF. Combining the CDR3 with reference TRBV5-1 and TRBJ2-3 gives the whole variable domain KAGVTQTPRYLIKTRGQQVTLSCSPISGHRSVSWYQQTPGQGLQFLFEYFSETQRNKGNFPGRFSGRQFSNSRSEMNVSTLELGDSALYLCASSPRTRWDTQYFGPGTRLTVL.

The chain joins TRBV27 to TRBJ1-1, with D possibly TRBD1 on 5 matching bases. Germline lookup yields CDR1 MNHEY and CDR2 SMNVEV (reference sequence). The CDR3 loop spans 13 amino acids. Trimming shortened V by 6 bases and J by 1 base, and 9 bases separated the two germline ends. CDR3 in amino acids: CASRRQRNTEAFF. The CDR3 DNA follows: TGTGCCAGCAGACGACAGAGGAACACTGAAGCTTTCTTT.

The gene calls are TRBV15 and TRBJ1-6, with 8 bases lining up with TRBD1. Germline V lookup: CDR1 LNHNV, CDR2 YYDKDF (reference sequence). This CDR3 has 15 amino acids. Germline trimming cut 5 bases from V and 11 bases from J; bases unmatched to any gene: 11. The CDR3 DNA sequence: TGTGCCACCAGCGGGACTGGACAGGGTAGGCCACCCCTCCACTTT. Translation: CATSGTGQGRPPLHF.

The chain uses TRBV28 and TRBJ1-3; no definite D call. Trimming shortened V by 3 bases and J by 6 bases, and 15 bases separated the two germline ends. Germline CDR1 MDHEN, CDR2 SYDVKM. The CDR3 length is 15 residues. CDR3: CASSFSDPILNTIYF. The CDR3 coding sequence is TGTGCCAGCAGTTTCTCCGACCCTATTTTAAACACCATATATTTT. Combining the CDR3 with reference TRBV28 and TRBJ1-3 gives the whole variable domain DVKVTQSSRYLVKRTGEKVFLECVQDMDHENMFWYRQDPGLGLRLIYFSYDVKMKEKGDIPEGYSVSREKKERFSLILESASTNQTSMYLCASSFSDPILNTIYFGEGSWLTVV.

This clone is medium-sized by share. This chain links TRBV5-1 with TRBJ1-2, with 7 positions matching TRBD1. J gave up 7 bases and V 4 bases, and 10 bases lay outside the gene matches. The CDR3 covers 14 residues. CDR1 and CDR2 (germline): SGHRS, YFSETQ. The CDR3 here is CASSGTAPTGGYTF. The CDR3 DNA follows: TGCGCCAGCAGCGGGACAGCCCCGACGGGTGGCTACACCTTC.

J is TRBJ1-2 and V is TRBV5-4, with D uncertain. CDR1 and CDR2 from the germline V gene are SGHNT and YYREEE (reference sequence). Between the trimmed V and J ends, which lost 4 bases and 3 bases, there was a span of 13 bases. The CDR3 totals 14 residues. The CDR3 DNA follows: TGTGCCAGCAGCCGGGAGAGCGGGGACTATGGCTACACCTTC. This sequence encodes CASSRESGDYGYTF.

This rearrangement joins TRBV7-9 to TRBJ2-3; TRBD1 might be the D (5 bases). The ends were cut back, 1 base at V and 3 bases at J, with 14 bases in the middle. The germline V gene has CDR1 SEHNR and CDR2 FQNEAQ (reference sequence). This CDR3 contains 16 residues. The CDR3 DNA reads TGTGCCAGCAGCTTAGAATTTCAGGGTGAGACAGATACGCAGTATTTT. Translation: CASSLEFQGETDTQYF.

J is TRBJ1-3 and V is TRBV6-5; no firm D call. V lost 0 bases and J lost 1, with 7 bases in between. The CDR3 extends over 15 amino acids. Per germline, CDR1 MNHEY and CDR2 SVGAGI. CDR3 in amino acids: CASSYSWRSGNTIYF. The CDR3 DNA reads as TGTGCCAGCAGTTACTCTTGGAGATCTGGAAACACCATATATTTT.

This clone was detected only a few times. The chain is built from TRBV20-1 and TRBJ1-1; D is possibly TRBD1 (5 bases). V lost 4 bases, J lost 7 bases, and 10 bases lay in between. This CDR3 has 11 residues. The germline gives CDR1 DFQATT, CDR2 SNEGSKA (reference sequence). The CDR3 DNA reads as TGCAGTGCTACGACAGTTAATGAAGCTTTCTTT. Translation gives CSATTVNEAFF.

The genes are TRBV10-3 and TRBJ1-1, with D possibly TRBD1 on 5 matching bases. V was cut by 2 bases and J by 1 base, with 8 bases left in between. CDR1 is ENHRY, CDR2 SYGVKD, per germline. The CDR3 has 14 residues. The CDR3 loop reads CAISERQQNTEAFF. CDR3 in DNA: TGTGCCATCAGTGAGAGACAGCAGAACACTGAAGCTTTCTTT.

This rearrangement joins TRBV6-1 to TRBJ2-7, with unresolved D. Germline assignment: CDR1 MNHNS and CDR2 SASEGT. Trimming took 3 bases from V and 7 from J, leaving 10 bases between them. The length of the CDR3 is 12 residues. In DNA, the CDR3 is TGTGCCAGCAGTGAGATAGGGAATGAGCAGTACGTC. As protein: CASSEIGNEQYV.